The rows below give T cell receptor beta chains drawn from one sample of a study of T cells in Graves' hyperthyroidism and ophthalmopathy. MiXCR, run by TCRdb on the multiplex PCR reads, gives a single entry per CDR3 protein. In the table there are a few hundred thousand distinct CDR3 sequences, roughly 14% of which are singletons. The sequencing sample was made of blood. These receptors were taken from a woman in her twenties or thirties with Graves' hyperthyroidism. CDR3s include the opening cysteine and the closing phenylalanine or tryptophan. Each record gives: V gene, J gene, clone size, D gene, CDR3 DNA, CDR3 protein. The D gene is left open where the match is weak. Clone size appears in some rows only: once, few, many, or a class for an expanded clone.

V gene: TRBV28
J gene: TRBJ2-3
clone size: many
D gene: -
CDR3 DNA: TGTGCCAGCAGTTTAAACCCTAGTACGAGGAGCACAGATACGCAGTATTTT
CDR3 protein: CASSLNPSTRSTDTQYF

V gene: TRBV10-1
J gene: TRBJ2-7
clone size: few
D gene: -
CDR3 DNA: TGCGCCAGCAGTGAGTCCACAGGCTACGAGCAGTACTTC
CDR3 protein: CASSESTGYEQYF

V gene: TRBV27
J gene: TRBJ1-2
clone size: -
D gene: TRBD1
CDR3 DNA: TGTGCCAGCAGAGGGGGCAGAGGCTATGGCTACACCTTC
CDR3 protein: CASRGGRGYGYTF

V gene: TRBV12-3/TRBV12-4
J gene: TRBJ2-1
clone size: many
D gene: -
CDR3 DNA: TGTGCCAGCAGTCAACACTTCGTCGGGTCTTACAATGAGCAGTTCTTC
CDR3 protein: CASSQHFVGSYNEQFF

V gene: TRBV7-6
J gene: TRBJ2-2
clone size: many
D gene: -
CDR3 DNA: TGTGCCAGCAGCTTAGGAGTGACAGCTACCACCGGGGAGCTGTTTTTT
CDR3 protein: CASSLGVTATTGELFF

V gene: TRBV27
J gene: TRBJ1-2
clone size: many
D gene: -
CDR3 DNA: TGTGCCAGCAGTCTCCGGCGGCCCGGGGATGGCTACACCTTC
CDR3 protein: CASSLRRPGDGYTF

V gene: TRBV19
J gene: TRBJ1-1
clone size: -
D gene: -
CDR3 DNA: TGTGCCAGTAGTATAAGTGTTGGCAGGGCCACTGAAGCTTTCTTT
CDR3 protein: CASSISVGRATEAFF

V gene: TRBV11-2
J gene: TRBJ2-3
clone size: many
D gene: -
CDR3 DNA: TGTGCCAGCAGCTTAGATCTGAGCGGTTCAGGCTCAGATACGCAGTATTTT
CDR3 protein: CASSLDLSGSGSDTQYF

V gene: TRBV7-9
J gene: TRBJ2-7
clone size: many
D gene: TRBD1
CDR3 DNA: TGTGCCAGCAGCTCCGGGACAGACTACGAGCAGTACTTC
CDR3 protein: CASSSGTDYEQYF

V gene: TRBV12-3/TRBV12-4
J gene: TRBJ1-5
clone size: -
D gene: TRBD1
CDR3 DNA: TGTGCCAGCACCCTGACAGGGGGTAGTCAGCCCCAGCATTTT
CDR3 protein: CASTLTGGSQPQHF

V gene: TRBV20-1
J gene: TRBJ2-2
clone size: -
D gene: -
CDR3 DNA: TGCAGTGCTAGGGGGGGTGGACCGGGGGAGCTGTTTTTT
CDR3 protein: CSARGGGPGELFF

V gene: TRBV5-1
J gene: TRBJ2-7
clone size: many
D gene: TRBD1
CDR3 DNA: TGCGCCAGCAGCTTGACCACCGGGACAGGGGTTTACGAGCAGTACTTC
CDR3 protein: CASSLTTGTGVYEQYF

V gene: TRBV19
J gene: TRBJ1-1
clone size: -
D gene: -
CDR3 DNA: TGTGCCAGTATCGGCAGGCGGAACACTGAAGCTTTCTTT
CDR3 protein: CASIGRRNTEAFF

V gene: TRBV4-1
J gene: TRBJ2-1
clone size: -
D gene: TRBD2
CDR3 DNA: TGCGCCAGCAGCCAAGTTACTGGCGGGAGTACATACAATGAGCAGTTCTTC
CDR3 protein: CASSQVTGGSTYNEQFF

V gene: TRBV19
J gene: TRBJ2-5
clone size: -
D gene: TRBD1
CDR3 DNA: TGTGCCAGTAGTATGGGACAGGAGATCGCCAGAGAGACCCAGTACTTC
CDR3 protein: CASSMGQEIARETQYF

V gene: TRBV5-6
J gene: TRBJ2-3
clone size: -
D gene: TRBD2
CDR3 DNA: TGTGCCAGCAGCCAGCGGGAGCCAAATACGCAGTATTTT
CDR3 protein: CASSQREPNTQYF

V gene: TRBV24-1
J gene: TRBJ1-5
clone size: few
D gene: -
CDR3 DNA: TGTGCCACCAGTGAGGGAGAGATTAATCAGCCCCAGCATTTT
CDR3 protein: CATSEGEINQPQHF

V gene: TRBV7-2
J gene: TRBJ1-4
clone size: -
D gene: -
CDR3 DNA: TGTGCCAGCAGCTCCCTAGGACAGAATGAAAAACTGTTTTTT
CDR3 protein: CASSSLGQNEKLFF

V gene: TRBV11-2
J gene: TRBJ2-1
clone size: many
D gene: TRBD2
CDR3 DNA: TGTGCCAGCAGCTTAGCTGGTTTCTTGGCGGGAGCCCACGATGAGCAGTTCTTC
CDR3 protein: CASSLAGFLAGAHDEQFF

V gene: TRBV19
J gene: TRBJ2-2
clone size: few
D gene: -
CDR3 DNA: TGTGCCAGTAGTATTAATGGCCCGTTCGCGAACACCGGGGAGCTGTTTTTT
CDR3 protein: CASSINGPFANTGELFF

V gene: TRBV19
J gene: TRBJ2-1
clone size: -
D gene: TRBD2
CDR3 DNA: TGTGCCAGTAGTACACTAGCGGGAGTAAATGAGCAGTTCTTC
CDR3 protein: CASSTLAGVNEQFF

V gene: TRBV2
J gene: TRBJ1-1
clone size: -
D gene: -
CDR3 DNA: TGTGCCAGCAATTGGGAAGACACTGAAGCTTTCTTT
CDR3 protein: CASNWEDTEAFF

V gene: TRBV4-1
J gene: TRBJ2-1
clone size: few
D gene: TRBD2
CDR3 DNA: TGCGCCAGCAGCCCAGTCCCGGGACTAGCGGTGGATGGGCAGTTCTTC
CDR3 protein: CASSPVPGLAVDGQFF

V gene: TRBV6-2/TRBV6-3
J gene: TRBJ2-7
clone size: -
D gene: -
CDR3 DNA: TGTGCCAGCAGCACTATTGGTACCTACGAGCAGTACTTC
CDR3 protein: CASSTIGTYEQYF

V gene: TRBV30
J gene: TRBJ1-1
clone size: many
D gene: -
CDR3 DNA: TGTGCCTGGGGCATGGACACAGGGATGAACACTGAAGCTTTCTTT
CDR3 protein: CAWGMDTGMNTEAFF

V gene: TRBV27
J gene: TRBJ2-1
clone size: many
D gene: -
CDR3 DNA: TGTGCCAGCAGCCGACGCCCCGTGGATAGCTCCTACAATGAGCAGTTCTTC
CDR3 protein: CASSRRPVDSSYNEQFF

V gene: TRBV7-3
J gene: TRBJ2-1
clone size: many
D gene: TRBD2
CDR3 DNA: TGTGCCAGCAGCCCCACCCCGGGGACTAGCGGATACAATGAGCAGTTCTTC
CDR3 protein: CASSPTPGTSGYNEQFF

V gene: TRBV2
J gene: TRBJ2-1
clone size: many
D gene: TRBD2
CDR3 DNA: TGTGCCAGCAGAGCCTATAGCGGGGGGGCCTACAATGAGCAGTTCTTC
CDR3 protein: CASRAYSGGAYNEQFF

V gene: TRBV2
J gene: TRBJ2-7
clone size: many
D gene: -
CDR3 DNA: TGTGCCAGCAGGGGCGACTATTCCCTTTCCTACGAGCAGTACTTC
CDR3 protein: CASRGDYSLSYEQYF

V gene: TRBV7-3
J gene: TRBJ2-1
clone size: many
D gene: TRBD2
CDR3 DNA: TGTGCCAGCAGAGCTAGCGGGAGTTTTAGGAATGAGCAGTTCTTC
CDR3 protein: CASRASGSFRNEQFF

V gene: TRBV30
J gene: TRBJ2-4
clone size: many
D gene: -
CDR3 DNA: TGTGCCTGGAGTGTTGGTGACATTCAGTACTTC
CDR3 protein: CAWSVGDIQYF

V gene: TRBV5-8
J gene: TRBJ1-5
clone size: -
D gene: -
CDR3 DNA: TGTGCCAGCAGCTTGATATATAGCAATCAGCCCCAGCATTTT
CDR3 protein: CASSLIYSNQPQHF

V gene: TRBV5-1
J gene: TRBJ1-1
clone size: few
D gene: -
CDR3 DNA: TGCGCCAGCAGCTTGGGGGCCCCAATTGAAGCTTTCTTT
CDR3 protein: CASSLGAPIEAFF

V gene: TRBV28
J gene: TRBJ1-6
clone size: many
D gene: -
CDR3 DNA: TGTGCCAGCAGTTTAACGGTTAATTCACCCCTCCACTTT
CDR3 protein: CASSLTVNSPLHF

V gene: TRBV7-9
J gene: TRBJ1-5
clone size: -
D gene: -
CDR3 DNA: TGTGCCAGCAGCGATAAAGGGAATGGGCCCCAGCATTTT
CDR3 protein: CASSDKGNGPQHF

V gene: TRBV7-2
J gene: TRBJ2-5
clone size: many
D gene: TRBD1
CDR3 DNA: TGTGCCAGCAGCATAAGGCAGGGGGCGGTGGAGACCCAGTACTTC
CDR3 protein: CASSIRQGAVETQYF

V gene: TRBV6-6
J gene: TRBJ2-1
clone size: few
D gene: -
CDR3 DNA: TGTGCCAGCAGTTACATAGGGTGGGGCCTAAACAATGAGCAGTTCTTC
CDR3 protein: CASSYIGWGLNNEQFF

V gene: TRBV28
J gene: TRBJ2-3
clone size: -
D gene: TRBD1
CDR3 DNA: TGTGCCAGCAGTTCGGCCGGGACAGGGGGCCAAAATACGCAGTATTTT
CDR3 protein: CASSSAGTGGQNTQYF

V gene: TRBV9
J gene: TRBJ1-4
clone size: -
D gene: -
CDR3 DNA: TGTGCCAGCAGCACCCGAAGCGGGGAGGGAGAAAAACTGTTTTTT
CDR3 protein: CASSTRSGEGEKLFF

V gene: TRBV6-1
J gene: TRBJ1-5
clone size: many
D gene: -
CDR3 DNA: TGTGCCAGCAGTTTTTCGGGGATGGGCAATCAGCCCCAGCATTTT
CDR3 protein: CASSFSGMGNQPQHF

V gene: TRBV18
J gene: TRBJ1-5
clone size: many
D gene: -
CDR3 DNA: TGTGCCAGCTCACTGGAGGATCAGCCCCAGCATTTT
CDR3 protein: CASSLEDQPQHF

V gene: TRBV6-2/TRBV6-3
J gene: TRBJ2-5
clone size: few
D gene: -
CDR3 DNA: TGTGCCAGCAGTTACGGGGGCCTAGTACGGGGGGAGACCCAGTACTTC
CDR3 protein: CASSYGGLVRGETQYF

V gene: TRBV7-6
J gene: TRBJ2-2
clone size: -
D gene: TRBD2
CDR3 DNA: TGTGCCAGCAGCTTAGCGATGTCTAGCGGGAGTAGCCCCGGGGAGCTGTTTTTT
CDR3 protein: CASSLAMSSGSSPGELFF

V gene: TRBV18
J gene: TRBJ2-3
clone size: few
D gene: -
CDR3 DNA: TGTGCCAGCTCACCCAGGGATGTTCCAGATACGCAGTATTTT
CDR3 protein: CASSPRDVPDTQYF

V gene: TRBV7-9
J gene: TRBJ1-2
clone size: many
D gene: -
CDR3 DNA: TGTGCCAGCAGCCCAGACTCCGACAGGACGGGCTACACCTTC
CDR3 protein: CASSPDSDRTGYTF

V gene: TRBV5-8
J gene: TRBJ2-1
clone size: few
D gene: -
CDR3 DNA: TGTGCCAGCAGCCTATCAAAGGGCAATGAGCAGTTCTTC
CDR3 protein: CASSLSKGNEQFF